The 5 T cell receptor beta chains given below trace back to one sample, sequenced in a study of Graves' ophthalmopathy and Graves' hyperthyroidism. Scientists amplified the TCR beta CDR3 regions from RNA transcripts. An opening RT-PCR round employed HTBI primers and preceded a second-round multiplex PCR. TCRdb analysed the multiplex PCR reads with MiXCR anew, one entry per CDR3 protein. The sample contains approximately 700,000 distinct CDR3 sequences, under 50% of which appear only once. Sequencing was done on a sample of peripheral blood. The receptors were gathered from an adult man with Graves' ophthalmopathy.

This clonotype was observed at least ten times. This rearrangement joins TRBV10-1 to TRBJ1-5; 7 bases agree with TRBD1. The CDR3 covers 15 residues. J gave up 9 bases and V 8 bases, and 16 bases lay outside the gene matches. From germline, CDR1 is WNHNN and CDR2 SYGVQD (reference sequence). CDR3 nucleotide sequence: TGCGCCAGCCTGGGACAGAATCTTCGTGGGAGGCCCCAGCATTTT. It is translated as CASLGQNLRGRPQHF.

CDR3 in DNA: TGCAGTGCTAGCCCAGGACGGCCTATGAACACTGAAGCTTTCTTT. Its protein is CSASPGRPMNTEAFF. The rearrangement uses TRBV20-1 and TRBJ1-1; D gene unclear. This CDR3 has 15 residues. Deletions cut 3 bases from V and 0 bases from J, with 14 bases between. The V gene's germline CDR1 is DFQATT and CDR2 SNEGSKA (reference sequence).

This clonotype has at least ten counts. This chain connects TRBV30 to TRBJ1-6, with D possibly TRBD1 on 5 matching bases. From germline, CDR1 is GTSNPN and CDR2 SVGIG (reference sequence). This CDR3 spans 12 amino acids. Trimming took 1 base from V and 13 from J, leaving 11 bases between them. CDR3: CAWSGDFPPLHF. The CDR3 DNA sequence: TGTGCCTGGAGTGGGGACTTTCCGCCCCTCCACTTT.

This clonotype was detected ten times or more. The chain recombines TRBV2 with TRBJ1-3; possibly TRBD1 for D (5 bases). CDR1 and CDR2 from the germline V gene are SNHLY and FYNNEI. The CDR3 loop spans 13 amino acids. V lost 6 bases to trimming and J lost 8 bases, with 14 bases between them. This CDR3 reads CASSGQTTDTIYF. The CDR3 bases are TGTGCCAGCAGCGGCCAGACGACAGACACCATATATTTT.

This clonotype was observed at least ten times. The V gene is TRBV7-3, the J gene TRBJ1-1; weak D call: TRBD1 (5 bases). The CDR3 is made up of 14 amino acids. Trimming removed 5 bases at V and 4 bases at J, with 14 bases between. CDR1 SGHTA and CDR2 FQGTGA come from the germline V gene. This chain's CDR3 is CASSQAGPITEAFF. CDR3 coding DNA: TGTGCCAGCAGCCAAGCAGGGCCTATCACTGAAGCTTTCTTT.